The rows below give T cell receptor beta chains drawn from one sample of a study of blood T cell repertoires in COVID-19. The repertoire was sequenced with immunoSEQ multiplex PCR; TCRdb's copy has only in-frame clones and lacks some. The sample includes about 250,000 clones, about four fifths of them seen just once. Sequenced input: peripheral blood. Receptors originate from a man older than 75 with acute or convalescent COVID-19. Each CDR3 is given with its conserved first and last residue. Each record gives: V gene, clone size, D gene, J gene, CDR3 protein, CDR3 DNA. D genes are given only for firm matches. The size of a clone is reported for some rows only, either as once, few or many, or as a class for expanded clones.

v_call: TRBV5-5
clone_size: -
d_call: TRBD1
j_call: TRBJ1-1
cdr3_aa: CASSSLTGLGTEAFF
cdr3_nt: TGTGCCAGCAGTTCCTTGACAGGGCTGGGCACTGAAGCTTTCTTT

v_call: TRBV19
clone_size: -
d_call: TRBD1
j_call: TRBJ1-5
cdr3_aa: CASSTQPGTGAGNQPQHF
cdr3_nt: TGTGCCAGTAGTACCCAACCCGGGACAGGGGCGGGCAATCAGCCCCAGCATTTT

v_call: TRBV29-1
clone_size: -
d_call: TRBD2
j_call: TRBJ2-7
cdr3_aa: CSATSINYEQYF
cdr3_nt: TGCAGCGCGACTAGCATCAACTACGAGCAGTACTTC

v_call: TRBV6-6
clone_size: -
d_call: -
j_call: TRBJ1-4
cdr3_aa: CASTDRINEKLFF
cdr3_nt: TGTGCCAGCACAGACAGAATAAATGAAAAACTGTTTTTT

v_call: TRBV5-8
clone_size: -
d_call: TRBD1
j_call: TRBJ1-5
cdr3_aa: CASSLAPGGQPQHF
cdr3_nt: TGTGCCAGCAGCTTGGCGCCAGGGGGTCAGCCCCAGCATTTT

v_call: TRBV9
clone_size: -
d_call: TRBD1
j_call: TRBJ2-7
cdr3_aa: CASSAGDRAGNEQYF
cdr3_nt: TGTGCCAGCAGCGCCGGGGACAGGGCGGGTAACGAGCAGTACTTC

v_call: TRBV6-1
clone_size: -
d_call: -
j_call: TRBJ1-2
cdr3_aa: CASSEQPLTNAPYTF
cdr3_nt: TGTGCCAGCAGTGAACAGCCTCTAACTAACGCGCCCTACACCTTC

v_call: TRBV2
clone_size: -
d_call: -
j_call: TRBJ2-3
cdr3_aa: CASSRDIMAGDTQYF
cdr3_nt: TGTGCCAGCAGCCGGGACATAATGGCTGGGGATACGCAGTATTTT

v_call: TRBV2
clone_size: -
d_call: -
j_call: TRBJ2-1
cdr3_aa: CASSGGGRLALQFF
cdr3_nt: TGTGCCAGCAGTGGGGGAGGTAGGCTAGCGCTTCAGTTCTTC

v_call: TRBV11-1
clone_size: -
d_call: -
j_call: TRBJ2-7
cdr3_aa: CASSLGLENPSTKQYF
cdr3_nt: TGTGCCAGCAGCTTAGGGTTGGAGAATCCATCTACGAAGCAGTACTTC

v_call: TRBV3-1/TRBV3-2
clone_size: -
d_call: -
j_call: TRBJ2-1
cdr3_aa: CASSQGTGWENEQFF
cdr3_nt: TGTGCCAGCAGCCAAGGAACAGGGTGGGAGAATGAGCAGTTCTTC

v_call: TRBV28
clone_size: -
d_call: TRBD1
j_call: TRBJ1-6
cdr3_aa: CASSPTGGAHNSPLHF
cdr3_nt: TGTGCCAGCAGTCCGACAGGGGGCGCCCATAATTCACCCCTCCACTTT

v_call: TRBV5-1
clone_size: -
d_call: TRBD1
j_call: TRBJ1-6
cdr3_aa: CASSLGPGGSPPLHF
cdr3_nt: TGCGCCAGCAGCTTGGGTCCAGGGGGCAGTCCACCCCTCCACTTT

v_call: TRBV18
clone_size: -
d_call: -
j_call: TRBJ1-4
cdr3_aa: CASQSGGNEKLFF
cdr3_nt: TGTGCCAGCCAATCCGGGGGGAATGAAAAACTGTTTTTT

v_call: TRBV7-9
clone_size: -
d_call: TRBD1
j_call: TRBJ1-1
cdr3_aa: CASSSDRTNTEAFF
cdr3_nt: TGTGCCAGCAGCTCGGACAGGACAAACACTGAAGCTTTCTTT

v_call: TRBV14
clone_size: few
d_call: -
j_call: TRBJ2-7
cdr3_aa: CASSQFPREQYF
cdr3_nt: TGTGCCAGCAGCCAATTCCCTCGGGAGCAGTACTTC

v_call: TRBV24-1
clone_size: -
d_call: TRBD1
j_call: TRBJ2-1
cdr3_aa: CATAGQGINEQFF
cdr3_nt: TGTGCCACCGCGGGACAGGGAATCAATGAGCAGTTCTTC

v_call: TRBV24-1
clone_size: -
d_call: TRBD2
j_call: TRBJ2-1
cdr3_aa: CATTGLAGGYNEQFF
cdr3_nt: TGTGCCACCACGGGACTAGCGGGAGGGTACAATGAGCAGTTCTTC

v_call: TRBV19
clone_size: -
d_call: TRBD2
j_call: TRBJ2-1
cdr3_aa: CASRARGGRYNEQFF
cdr3_nt: TGTGCCAGTAGGGCGCGGGGGGGCCGCTACAATGAGCAGTTCTTC

v_call: TRBV18
clone_size: once
d_call: -
j_call: TRBJ2-3
cdr3_aa: CASSLSVSTDTQYF
cdr3_nt: TGTGCCAGCTCACTTAGCGTAAGCACAGATACGCAGTATTTT

v_call: TRBV24-1
clone_size: once
d_call: -
j_call: TRBJ1-4
cdr3_aa: CATSDPRELNEKLFF
cdr3_nt: TGTGCCACCAGTGATCCTCGGGAGCTGAATGAAAAACTGTTTTTT

v_call: TRBV7-9
clone_size: once
d_call: TRBD1
j_call: TRBJ1-5
cdr3_aa: CASSPGTVNDQPQHF
cdr3_nt: TGTGCCAGCAGCCCCGGGACAGTTAACGATCAGCCCCAGCATTTT